The 2 T cell receptor beta chains in this list originate from one sample, sequenced in a study of cytomegalovirus exposure and HLA in healthy donors. This PCR relied on a set of 60 Vbeta primers and 13 Jbeta primers. Using immunoSEQ multiplex PCR, the repertoire was profiled, and TCRdb retains in-frame clones only, with some absent. This table holds around 210,000 clones, 65% to 80% found once. The sequenced sample was PBMCs. Receptors were obtained from a middle-aged man in good health and CMV-seronegative.

The chain is built from TRBV12-5 and TRBJ2-7, with TRBD1 identical over 7 bases. The CDR3 has 17 amino acids. After removal of 5 bases from V and 2 bases from J, the junction contained 15 bases not matched to a gene. From germline, CDR1 is LGHNT and CDR2 FRNRAP. The CDR3 is CASGPGTGTALPYEQYF. The CDR3 nucleotides read TGTGCTAGTGGTCCCGGGACCGGGACAGCCCTACCCTACGAGCAGTACTTC.

This sequence joins TRBV6-4 and TRBJ2-5, with D maybe TRBD1 (6 bases). The germline CDR1 and CDR2 sequences are MRHNA and SNTAGT. V was shortened by 3 bases and J by 4 bases, with 9 bases between the two germline ends. The CDR3 loop spans 13 amino acids. This chain's CDR3 is CASSETRGETQYF. In DNA, the CDR3 is TGTGCCAGCAGTGAAACCAGGGGAGAGACCCAGTACTTC.